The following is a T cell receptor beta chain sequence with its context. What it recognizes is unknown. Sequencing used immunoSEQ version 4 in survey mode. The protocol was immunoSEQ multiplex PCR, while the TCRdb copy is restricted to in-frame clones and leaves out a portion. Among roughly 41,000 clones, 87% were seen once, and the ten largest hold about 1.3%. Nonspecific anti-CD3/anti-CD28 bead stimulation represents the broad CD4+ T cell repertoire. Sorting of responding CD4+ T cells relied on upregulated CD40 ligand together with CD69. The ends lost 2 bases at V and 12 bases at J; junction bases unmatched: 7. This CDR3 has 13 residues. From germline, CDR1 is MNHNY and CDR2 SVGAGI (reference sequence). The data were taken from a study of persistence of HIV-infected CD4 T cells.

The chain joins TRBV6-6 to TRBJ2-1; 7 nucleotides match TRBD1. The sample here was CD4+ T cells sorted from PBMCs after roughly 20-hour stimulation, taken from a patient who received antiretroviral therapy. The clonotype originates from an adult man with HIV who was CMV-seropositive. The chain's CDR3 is CASSYIQGHGQFF. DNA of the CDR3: TGTGCCAGCAGTTACATACAGGGGCACGGGCAGTTCTTC.